A single TCR beta chain is shown here with its context. What it binds is not known. The data originate from a study of Ad26.COV2.S vaccination and SARS-CoV-2 variants. Study-wide background: Vaccine-arm donor from the placebo-controlled COV1001 Ad26.COV2.S trial.

The assay was immunoSEQ multiplex PCR, and TCRdb's table has in-frame clones only and misses some. The repertoire consists of around 300,000 clones, with 86% occurring once and the leading ten covering about 10%. This CDR3 region has 15 residues. Treatment indicated: roughly 19 received Ad26.COV2.S at low or high dose, single or two shots; five or six received placebo; per-sample allocation not given. Sampling took place 63 days after the first vaccine or placebo injection. Built on an Ad26 vector, the vaccine expressed Wuhan-strain SARS-CoV-2 spike. Study-wide findings and caveats: Post-vaccination breadth of spike-specific CD8+ and CD4+ T cell responses was reportedly substantial. Researchers cautioned that TCR breadth and depth analyses may have underestimated total T cell responses.

The clonotype was recovered from a person between 18 and 65 years old who received the Ad26.COV2.S COVID-19 vaccine or a placebo. The chain combines TRBV21-1 with TRBJ2-7; the D call in the table, TRBD1, was not verified against the DNA. TRBV21-1 constitutes a pseudogene. The sequencing used peripheral blood, collected in a trial of Ad26.COV2.S vaccine versus placebo. DNA of the CDR3: TGTGCCAGCAGCAAAGAAGGGAAAAGGGGCCACGAGCAGTACTTC. Amino acids: CASSKEGKRGHEQYF.